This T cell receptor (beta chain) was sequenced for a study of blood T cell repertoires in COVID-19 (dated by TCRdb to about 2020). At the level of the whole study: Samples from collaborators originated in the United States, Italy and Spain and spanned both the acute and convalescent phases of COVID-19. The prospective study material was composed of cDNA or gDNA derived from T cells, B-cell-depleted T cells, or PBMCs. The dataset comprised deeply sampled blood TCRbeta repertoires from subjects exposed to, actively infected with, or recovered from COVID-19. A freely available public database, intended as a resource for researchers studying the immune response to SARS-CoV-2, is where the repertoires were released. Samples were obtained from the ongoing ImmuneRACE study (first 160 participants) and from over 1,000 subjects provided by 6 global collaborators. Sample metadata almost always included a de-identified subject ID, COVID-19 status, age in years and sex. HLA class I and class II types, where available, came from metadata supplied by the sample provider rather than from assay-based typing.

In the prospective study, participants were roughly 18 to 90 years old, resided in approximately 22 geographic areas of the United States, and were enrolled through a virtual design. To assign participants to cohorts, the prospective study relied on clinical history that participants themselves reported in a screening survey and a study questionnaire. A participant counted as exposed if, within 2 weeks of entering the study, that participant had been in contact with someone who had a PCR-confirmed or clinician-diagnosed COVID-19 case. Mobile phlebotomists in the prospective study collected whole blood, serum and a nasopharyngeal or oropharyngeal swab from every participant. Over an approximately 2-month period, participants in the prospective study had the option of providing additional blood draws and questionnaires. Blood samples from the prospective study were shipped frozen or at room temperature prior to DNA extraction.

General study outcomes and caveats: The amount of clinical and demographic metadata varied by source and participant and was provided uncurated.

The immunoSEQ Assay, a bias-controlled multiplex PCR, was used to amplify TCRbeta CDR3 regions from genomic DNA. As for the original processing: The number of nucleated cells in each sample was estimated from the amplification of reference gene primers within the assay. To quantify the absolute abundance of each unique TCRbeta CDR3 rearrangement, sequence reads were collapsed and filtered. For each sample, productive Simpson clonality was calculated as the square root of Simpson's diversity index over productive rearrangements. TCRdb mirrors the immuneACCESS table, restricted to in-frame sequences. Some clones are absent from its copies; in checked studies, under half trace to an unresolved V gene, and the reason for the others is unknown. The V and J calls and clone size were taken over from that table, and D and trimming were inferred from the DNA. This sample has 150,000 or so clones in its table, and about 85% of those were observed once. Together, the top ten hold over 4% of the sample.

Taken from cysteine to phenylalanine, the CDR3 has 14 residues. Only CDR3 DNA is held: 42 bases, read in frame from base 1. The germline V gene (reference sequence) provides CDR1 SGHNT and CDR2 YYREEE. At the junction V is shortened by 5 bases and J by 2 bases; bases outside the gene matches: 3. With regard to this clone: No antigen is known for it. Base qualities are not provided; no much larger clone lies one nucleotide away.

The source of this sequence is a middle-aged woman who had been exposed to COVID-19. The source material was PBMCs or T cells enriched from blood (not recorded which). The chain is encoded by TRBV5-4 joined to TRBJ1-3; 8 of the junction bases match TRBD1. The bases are TGTGCCAGCAGTCTACAGGGGGCTGGAAACACCATATATTTT. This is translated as CASSLQGAGNTIYF.